The rows below give T cell receptor beta chains drawn from one sample of a study of post-analysis software for immune sequencing data. MiXCR, run by TCRdb on the PCR reads, gives a single entry per CDR3 protein. The profile shows hundreds of thousands of distinct CDR3 sequences, about 38% of them singletons. Sequenced input: blood. These receptors came from a girl under 18 with multiple sclerosis. The CDR3 runs from the conserved cysteine through the conserved F or W. A D gene is named only where the DNA matches it firmly. Only some rows state a clone size, as once, few, many or a class for expanded clones.

CSLAGGTDEQFF TGTTCCCTAGCGGGAGGGACAGATGAGCAGTTCTTC TRBJ2-1 TRBV20-1 . TRBD2
CASSPPRGGEDAEAFF TGTGCCAGCAGTCCCCCCCGGGGAGGGGAAGACGCTGAAGCTTTCTTT TRBJ1-1 TRBV12-3/TRBV12-4 many .
CAISESVQGIHHYGYTF TGTGCCATCAGTGAGAGTGTCCAGGGAATTCACCACTATGGCTACACCTTC TRBJ1-2 TRBV10-3 . .
CASSPYGSENEQFF TGTGCCAGCTCGCCGTACGGGAGCGAGAATGAGCAGTTCTTC TRBJ2-1 TRBV18 many .
CASSLGTGLETQYF TGCGCCAGCAGCTTGGGGACAGGGTTGGAGACCCAGTACTTC TRBJ2-5 TRBV5-1 . TRBD1
CASSPTPGLAREPLNEQFF TGTGCCAGCAGCCCTACCCCGGGACTAGCGCGGGAGCCTCTCAATGAGCAGTTCTTC TRBJ2-1 TRBV7-2 many TRBD2
CASSSGDRASYNEQYF TGCGCCAGCAGCAGTGGCGACAGGGCGTCCTACAATGAGCAGTACTTC TRBJ2-5 TRBV5-1 . TRBD1
CASSLGAGPNNEQFF TGCGCCAGCAGCTTGGGGGCGGGGCCTAACAATGAGCAGTTCTTC TRBJ2-1 TRBV5-1 . .
CASSSSGHSGTAGVGDTQYF TGCGCCAGCAGCTCAAGCGGACACTCCGGAACAGCGGGTGTCGGAGATACGCAGTATTTT TRBJ2-3 TRBV5-1 many .
CASSYGRRHEAFF TGTGCCAGCAGTTACGGCCGGCGGCATGAAGCTTTCTTT TRBJ1-1 TRBV6-6 many .
CSATSGGSSYEQYF TGCAGTGCTACTAGCGGGGGGAGCTCCTACGAGCAGTACTTC TRBJ2-7 TRBV20-1 few TRBD2
CASSFGGPESTQYF TGTGCCAGCAGCTTCGGCGGGCCTGAAAGTACGCAGTATTTT TRBJ2-3 TRBV11-3 many .
CASSLDLAGATEQFF TGCGCCAGCAGCTTGGATCTAGCGGGAGCGACCGAGCAGTTCTTC TRBJ2-1 TRBV5-1 few TRBD2
CASSSDVSGWANTQYF TGTGCCAGCAGCTCCGACGTGAGCGGTTGGGCCAATACGCAGTATTTT TRBJ2-3 TRBV6-5 many .